These 13 T cell receptor beta chains originate from one sample sequenced in a study of cytomegalovirus exposure and HLA in healthy donors. PCR was performed using 60 Vbeta and 13 Jbeta primers. Only in-frame clones appear in the TCRdb table, and some are missing; sequencing was by immunoSEQ multiplex PCR. The data contain about 110,000 clones, around 84% of them singletons. Sequenced input: PBMCs. The receptors stem from a woman aged 30 to 39 in good health and CMV-seronegative.

This clone was observed a few times. The chain carries TRBV9 and TRBJ2-4; 8 bases are a match to TRBD2. The J segment lost 8 bases and the V segment lost 3 bases, leaving 7 bases of the junction unmatched. The CDR3 runs 14 residues. The germline V gene has CDR1 SGDLS and CDR2 YYNGEE. The CDR3, as DNA: TGTGCCAGCAGCGCCGGCGGGGGGAGTGACATTCAGTACTTC. Amino acids: CASSAGGGSDIQYF. The full variable domain, its missing parts supplied by reference TRBV9 and TRBJ2-4, is DSGVTQTPKHLITATGQRVTLRCSPRSGDLSVYWYQQSLDQGLQFLIQYYNGEERAKGNILERFSAQQFPDLHSELNLSSLELGDSALYFCASSAGGGSDIQYFGAGTRLSVL.

V and J are TRBV5-4 and TRBJ1-2, with D possibly matching TRBD1 (5 bases). CDR3 size: 15 residues. Germline lookup yields CDR1 SGHNT and CDR2 YYREEE (reference sequence). V shed 3 bases and J shed 2 bases, with 14 bases lying between them. Here the CDR3 reads CASSSIPDRNYGYTF. CDR3 in DNA: TGTGCCAGCAGCTCCATCCCCGACAGAAACTATGGCTACACCTTC.

This clone was observed a single time. V is TRBV10-1 and J is TRBJ2-2; D may be TRBD2 (6 bases). CDR3 length: 15 residues. The ends were cut back, 7 bases at V and 6 bases at J, with 18 bases in the middle. CDR1 is WNHNN, CDR2 SYGVQD, per germline (reference sequence). The CDR3 DNA reads as TGCGCCAGCACCTTAAATGGAGGGAGGCCCGGGGAGCTGTTTTTT. Its protein product is CASTLNGGRPGELFF.

This clone has more than one count but fewer than ten. This chain uses TRBV15 with TRBJ1-5; D perhaps matches TRBD1 (6 bases). The germline CDR1 and CDR2 sequences are LNHNV and YYDKDF (reference sequence). The CDR3 consists of 16 residues. With 3 bases removed from V and 5 bases from J, the gap between germline ends came to 17 bases. This CDR3 reads CATSSGAGGADQPQHF. The CDR3, as DNA: TGTGCCACCAGCAGTGGGGCGGGGGGCGCGGATCAGCCCCAGCATTTT.

The genes are TRBV19 and TRBJ1-2; the D is unclear. This CDR3 is built from 10 residues. Germline V lookup: CDR1 LNHDA, CDR2 SQIVND (reference sequence). V was clipped by 6 bases and J by 6 bases, with 5 bases between them. The CDR3 DNA follows: TGTGCCAGTAGGCGAGATGGCTACACCTTC. Encoded protein: CASRRDGYTF. Using reference TRBV19 and TRBJ1-2 for the parts outside the CDR3, the full variable domain is DGGITQSPKYLFRKEGQNVTLSCEQNLNHDAMYWYRQDPGQGLRLIYYSQIVNDFQKGDIAEGYSVSREKKESFPLTVTSAQKNPTAFYLCASRRDGYTFGSGTRLTVV.

This chain links TRBV6-5 with TRBJ2-1; 14 nucleotides align to TRBD2. The ends lost 2 bases at V and 4 bases at J; junction bases unmatched: 1. Germline assignment: CDR1 MNHEY and CDR2 SVGAGI. The CDR3 runs 16 residues. The CDR3 reads CASSYGTSGSYNEQFF. The CDR3 DNA reads as TGTGCCAGCAGTTACGGGACTAGCGGGAGTTACAATGAGCAGTTCTTC.

This chain uses TRBV28 with TRBJ1-1; 7 bases line up with TRBD1. The CDR3 is 13 residues long. Germline V gene lookup returns CDR1 MDHEN and CDR2 SYDVKM. V trimming: 6 bases; J trimming: 3 bases; junction bases outside the gene matches: 4. CDR3 nucleotides: TGTGCCAGCAGGACAGGGCAGCACACTGAAGCTTTCTTT. Protein: CASRTGQHTEAFF.

V usage is TRBV5-1 and J usage is TRBJ2-4, with 10 bases matching TRBD2. V gave up 4 bases and J gave up 9 bases; unmatched junction bases: 13. The CDR3 runs 16 residues. Germline-derived CDR1 and CDR2 are SGHRS and YFSETQ. The CDR3 bases are TGCGCCAGCAGCCTGATTGGAGCGGGGGGGCTCGGCATTCAGTACTTC. Amino acids: CASSLIGAGGLGIQYF. The whole variable domain, filled in from reference TRBV5-1 and TRBJ2-4, reads KAGVTQTPRYLIKTRGQQVTLSCSPISGHRSVSWYQQTPGQGLQFLFEYFSETQRNKGNFPGRFSGRQFSNSRSEMNVSTLELGDSALYLCASSLIGAGGLGIQYFGAGTRLSVL.

The CDR3 DNA follows: TGTGCCAGCAGCCCCCAGACAGGGACCGGGGAGCTGTTTTTT. Encoded protein: CASSPQTGTGELFF. The chain recombines TRBV13 with TRBJ2-2, with 7 bases matching TRBD1. The CDR3 length is 14 residues. Germline V gene sequence: CDR1 PRHDT, CDR2 FYEKMQ (reference sequence). The J segment lost 5 bases and the V segment lost 5 bases, leaving 5 bases of the junction unmatched.

There are a few counts of this clone. This chain uses TRBV5-1 with TRBJ2-7, with a tentative D call TRBD2 (6 bases). The CDR3 has 15 residues. From germline, CDR1 is SGHRS and CDR2 YFSETQ. Trimming cost V 0 bases and J 2 bases, with 12 bases left between them. The CDR3 region is CASSLETSLPYEQYF. For the CDR3, the DNA is TGCGCCAGCAGCTTGGAGACTAGTCTCCCCTACGAGCAGTACTTC.

For the CDR3, the DNA is TGTGCCAGTAGTATAGATCAAATGACTAGCGGGAGGAGGGGCCAAGAGACCCAGTACTTC. This translates into CASSIDQMTSGRRGQETQYF. The chain couples TRBV19 to TRBJ2-5; 13 positions match TRBD2. The CDR3 sequence is 20 residues long. After removal of 0 bases from V and 1 base from J, the junction contained 11 bases not matched to a gene. Germline V CDR1 and CDR2: LNHDA, SQIVND (reference sequence). The full variable domain, completed using reference TRBV19 and TRBJ2-5, is DGGITQSPKYLFRKEGQNVTLSCEQNLNHDAMYWYRQDPGQGLRLIYYSQIVNDFQKGDIAEGYSVSREKKESFPLTVTSAQKNPTAFYLCASSIDQMTSGRRGQETQYFGPGTRLLVL.

DNA for the CDR3: TGTGCCAGCAGCTTAGCGGGACAAGCGTTAGGGCCCCAGCATTTT. This translates into CASSLAGQALGPQHF. The chain has TRBV7-9 and TRBJ1-5; maybe TRBD1 (6 bases). V was cut by 0 bases and J by 9 bases, with 15 bases left in between. The germline V gene encodes CDR1 SEHNR and CDR2 FQNEAQ (reference sequence). The CDR3 is made up of 15 amino acids.

The rearrangement uses TRBV6-5 and TRBJ2-7; unclear D gene. Germline V gene data show CDR1 as MNHEY and CDR2 as SVGAGI. V lost 10 bases and J 0 bases, leaving 13 bases between the germline ends. The CDR3 is 13 amino acids. CDR3 DNA sequence: TGTGCCACTAAGACATCCTCCTCCTACGAGCAGTACTTC. As protein: CATKTSSSYEQYF.